This is a list of T cell receptor beta chains from one sample in a study of cytomegalovirus exposure and HLA in healthy donors. Method: immunoSEQ multiplex PCR; TCRdb's copy keeps in-frame clones and lacks some. This sample carries more than 150,000 clones, roughly 80% of them seen once, and the ten largest clones take over 1.5%. Material for sequencing was PBMCs. These receptors were obtained from a man aged 50-59 years in good health and CMV-seronegative. The CDR3 runs from the conserved cysteine through the conserved F or W. The D gene is left open where the match is weak. Size is stated for part of the rows, as once, few or many counts, or as a class when the clone is expanded.

v_call	d_call	clone_size	j_call	cdr3_nt	cdr3_aa
TRBV7-9	NA	NA	TRBJ2-3	TGTGCCAGCAGCCTACCGCCCACAGATACGCAGTATTTT	CASSLPPTDTQYF
TRBV28	NA	NA	TRBJ2-5	TGTGCCAGCAGTTTGACAGGATCGCAAGAGACCCAGTACTTC	CASSLTGSQETQYF
TRBV7-8	NA	NA	TRBJ2-7	TGTGCCAGCAGCCCTGACAGGCCGATAGACGAGCAGTACTTC	CASSPDRPIDEQYF
TRBV5-5	TRBD1	NA	TRBJ2-7	TGTGCCAGCAGCTTGGCCTGGACAGGGAGCTCCTACGAGCAGTACTTC	CASSLAWTGSSYEQYF
TRBV30	NA	NA	TRBJ2-7	TGTGCCTGGAGTTCCTACTTACAGGGATTTTACGAGCAGTACTTC	CAWSSYLQGFYEQYF
TRBV2	NA	NA	TRBJ1-2	TGTGCCAGCAGTGAATTCGGGGGGCGGATTGGCTACACCTTC	CASSEFGGRIGYTF
TRBV10-3	TRBD1	NA	TRBJ1-6	TGTGCCATCAGTGACCCGACAGGGATAAGCTCCTATAATTCACCCCTCCACTTT	CAISDPTGISSYNSPLHF
TRBV5-1	TRBD2	NA	TRBJ2-1	TGCGCCAGCAGCTTGTGGACTAGCGGTAATGAGCAGTTCTTC	CASSLWTSGNEQFF
TRBV19	TRBD1	NA	TRBJ2-1	TGTGCCAGTAGGGGGACAGGGGCGTCGAATGAGCAGTTCTTC	CASRGTGASNEQFF
TRBV7-2	NA	NA	TRBJ2-5	TGTGCCAGCAGCCAAGGAGGGGGGGCGAAGACCCAGTACTTC	CASSQGGGAKTQYF
TRBV6-5	NA	NA	TRBJ1-2	TGTGCCAGCAGTTATTCCCCCCATCGGAGCTATGGCTACACCTTC	CASSYSPHRSYGYTF
TRBV7-9	TRBD2	NA	TRBJ2-1	TGTGCCAGCAGTATTGGACTAGCGGGAGAGTCTTGGAATGAGCAGTTCTTC	CASSIGLAGESWNEQFF
TRBV7-6	TRBD2	NA	TRBJ2-5	TGTGCCAGCAGCTTAGGGTCGGCGGGGGGTCAAGAGACCCAGTACTTC	CASSLGSAGGQETQYF
TRBV2	NA	NA	TRBJ2-2	TGTGCCAGCAGTGAACAGGTGAACACCGGGGAGCTGTTTTTT	CASSEQVNTGELFF
TRBV7-3	TRBD2	NA	TRBJ2-7	TGTGCCAGCAGCTGGGCGGGGGGGCCTTACGAGCAGTACTTC	CASSWAGGPYEQYF
TRBV9	TRBD2	NA	TRBJ2-7	TGTGCCAGTGGGCGGGAGGGAGGGGGATACGAGCAGTACTTC	CASGREGGGYEQYF
TRBV7-3	TRBD2	NA	TRBJ2-5	TGTGCCAGCAGTCGGGGGGGGATCCAAAAAGGACGAGAGACCCAGTACTTC	CASSRGGIQKGRETQYF
TRBV18	TRBD1	NA	TRBJ1-1	TGTGCCAGCTCACCACGGGACAGTAGTGAAGCTTTCTTT	CASSPRDSSEAFF
TRBV28	NA	NA	TRBJ2-7	TGTGCCAGCAGTTTAGGGACTGCTATTCCTCCCTACGAGCAGTACTTC	CASSLGTAIPPYEQYF
TRBV19	TRBD1	NA	TRBJ1-4	TGTGCCAGTATCGGCGGGACAGCAATTAATGAAAAACTGTTTTTT	CASIGGTAINEKLFF
TRBV19	TRBD1	few	TRBJ2-5	TGTGCCAGTAGTATGGACCCAGGGGGCCAAGAGACCCAGTACTTC	CASSMDPGGQETQYF
TRBV7-6	TRBD2	NA	TRBJ2-1	TGTGCCAGCAGCTTAGAGGTGAGGGTTGCGGGAGGCTACAATGAGCAGTTCTTC	CASSLEVRVAGGYNEQFF
TRBV15	NA	NA	TRBJ2-3	TGTGCCACCAGCAGAGACCGTCGGCGGAGCACAGATACGCAGTATTTT	CATSRDRRRSTDTQYF
TRBV2	TRBD2	NA	TRBJ2-7	TGTGCCAGCAGTATAGCGGGGGGGCCCTACGAGCAGTACTTC	CASSIAGGPYEQYF
TRBV18	TRBD1	NA	TRBJ2-7	TGTGCCAGCTCACCACAGGGGACAGCTACCTACGAGCAGTACTTC	CASSPQGTATYEQYF
TRBV18	NA	NA	TRBJ2-7	TGTGCCAGCTCCCTAACTCTCTACGAGCAGTACTTC	CASSLTLYEQYF
TRBV4-1	NA	few	TRBJ1-4	TGCGCCAGCAGCCCAAGACAGCAAGCAACTAATGAAAAACTGTTTTTT	CASSPRQQATNEKLFF
TRBV6-1	NA	NA	TRBJ2-7	TGTGCCAGCAGTGAAAATTCGGGCTACGAGCAGTACTTC	CASSENSGYEQYF
TRBV6-6	NA	NA	TRBJ2-2	TGTGCCAGCAGAGACAGCGATCGCACCGGGGAGCTGTTTTTT	CASRDSDRTGELFF
TRBV6-5	NA	NA	TRBJ2-3	TGTGCCAGCAGCCCAAGGGGAGGGGGGGCTGATACGCAGTATTTT	CASSPRGGGADTQYF
TRBV4-1	TRBD2	NA	TRBJ2-5	TGCGCCAGCAGCCAAGGTGGTTCTAGCGGACAAGAGACCCAGTACTTC	CASSQGGSSGQETQYF
TRBV19	NA	once	TRBJ1-5	TGTGCCAGTAGCAATACAGGGAGAGGTAGCAATCAGCCCCAGCATTTT	CASSNTGRGSNQPQHF
TRBV5-1	TRBD1	NA	TRBJ2-1	TGCGCCAGCAGCTTCAACAGGGGTTCTTCCTACAATGAGCAGTTCTTC	CASSFNRGSSYNEQFF
TRBV5-1	TRBD1	NA	TRBJ2-3	TGCGCCAGCAGCCTCGGACAGGGGGATACGCAGTATTTT	CASSLGQGDTQYF
TRBV7-2	TRBD1	NA	TRBJ2-7	TGTGCCAGCCCGAGGGGGCACCCCTTCTACGAGCAGTACTTC	CASPRGHPFYEQYF
TRBV5-4	TRBD1	once	TRBJ1-2	TGTGCCAGCAGCTCCGGGACAGGGAGAGTAAGCTATGGCTACACCTTC	CASSSGTGRVSYGYTF
TRBV27	NA	few	TRBJ2-7	TGTGCCAGCAGCCTAAAAGTCGCCTTTGCCTCTTACGAGCAGTACTTC	CASSLKVAFASYEQYF
TRBV29-1	TRBD1	NA	TRBJ1-2	TGCAGCGCCTGGGACAGGTTCTATGGCTACACCTTC	CSAWDRFYGYTF
TRBV6-5	NA	NA	TRBJ2-7	TGTGCCAGCAGTTACTCGGACATCTCCTACGAGCAGTACTTC	CASSYSDISYEQYF
TRBV18	NA	once	TRBJ1-1	TGTGCCAGCTCACCACCGCAGGGGAACACTGAAGCTTTCTTT	CASSPPQGNTEAFF
TRBV23-1	NA	NA	TRBJ2-2	TGCGCCAGCAGTCAACCAACCTTATGGGGGCACCACACCGGGGAGCTGTTTTTT	CASSQPTLWGHHTGELFF
TRBV4-1	NA	NA	TRBJ2-1	TGCGCCAGCAGCCAAGGCGACTCCTACAATGAGCAGTTCTTC	CASSQGDSYNEQFF
TRBV6-1	NA	NA	TRBJ1-4	TGTGCCAGCAGTGAGGCCCTTGCCCAGGAGGAAAAGCTGTTTTTT	CASSEALAQEEKLFF
TRBV9	NA	NA	TRBJ1-2	TGTGCCAGCAGCGTAGCACAGGGTCCCTCCTATGGCTACACCTTC	CASSVAQGPSYGYTF
TRBV7-9	TRBD1	NA	TRBJ1-6	TGTGCCAGCAGCTTAGGGGGGGACAGGACTAATTCACCCCTCCACTTT	CASSLGGDRTNSPLHF
TRBV7-9	NA	NA	TRBJ2-7	TGTGCCAGCAGCTTAACAGCCTACGAGCAGTACTTC	CASSLTAYEQYF
TRBV4-3	TRBD1	NA	TRBJ2-6	TGCGCCAGCAGCCAAGGCGGACAGGGGATTGCTGGGGCCAACGTCCTGACTTTC	CASSQGGQGIAGANVLTF
TRBV7-7	TRBD1	NA	TRBJ2-1	TGTGCTAGCAGCCCCCGGGACAGCCGGAATGAGCAGTTCTTC	CASSPRDSRNEQFF
TRBV5-8	NA	NA	TRBJ2-5	TGTGCCAGCAGCTTGTTAGGCAGAAGGGGTTCGGAGACCCAGTACTTC	CASSLLGRRGSETQYF
TRBV9	NA	NA	TRBJ1-5	TGTGCCAGCAGCGTCGACAGGTACGGCCAGCCCCAGCATTTT	CASSVDRYGQPQHF
TRBV5-1	TRBD1	NA	TRBJ2-4	TGCGCCAGCAGCTTAGGGACAGCCCAAAACATTCAGTACTTC	CASSLGTAQNIQYF
TRBV2	TRBD1	NA	TRBJ2-7	TGTGCCAGCACTCAACGGGACAGGTCCTCCGAGCAGTACTTC	CASTQRDRSSEQYF
TRBV6-5	TRBD1	NA	TRBJ1-5	TGTGCCAGCAGCCCGACAGGGAATCAGCCCCAGCATTTT	CASSPTGNQPQHF
TRBV5-6	TRBD1	few	TRBJ1-2	TGTGCCAGCAGGCGGTGGGACAGCTATGGCTACACCTTC	CASRRWDSYGYTF